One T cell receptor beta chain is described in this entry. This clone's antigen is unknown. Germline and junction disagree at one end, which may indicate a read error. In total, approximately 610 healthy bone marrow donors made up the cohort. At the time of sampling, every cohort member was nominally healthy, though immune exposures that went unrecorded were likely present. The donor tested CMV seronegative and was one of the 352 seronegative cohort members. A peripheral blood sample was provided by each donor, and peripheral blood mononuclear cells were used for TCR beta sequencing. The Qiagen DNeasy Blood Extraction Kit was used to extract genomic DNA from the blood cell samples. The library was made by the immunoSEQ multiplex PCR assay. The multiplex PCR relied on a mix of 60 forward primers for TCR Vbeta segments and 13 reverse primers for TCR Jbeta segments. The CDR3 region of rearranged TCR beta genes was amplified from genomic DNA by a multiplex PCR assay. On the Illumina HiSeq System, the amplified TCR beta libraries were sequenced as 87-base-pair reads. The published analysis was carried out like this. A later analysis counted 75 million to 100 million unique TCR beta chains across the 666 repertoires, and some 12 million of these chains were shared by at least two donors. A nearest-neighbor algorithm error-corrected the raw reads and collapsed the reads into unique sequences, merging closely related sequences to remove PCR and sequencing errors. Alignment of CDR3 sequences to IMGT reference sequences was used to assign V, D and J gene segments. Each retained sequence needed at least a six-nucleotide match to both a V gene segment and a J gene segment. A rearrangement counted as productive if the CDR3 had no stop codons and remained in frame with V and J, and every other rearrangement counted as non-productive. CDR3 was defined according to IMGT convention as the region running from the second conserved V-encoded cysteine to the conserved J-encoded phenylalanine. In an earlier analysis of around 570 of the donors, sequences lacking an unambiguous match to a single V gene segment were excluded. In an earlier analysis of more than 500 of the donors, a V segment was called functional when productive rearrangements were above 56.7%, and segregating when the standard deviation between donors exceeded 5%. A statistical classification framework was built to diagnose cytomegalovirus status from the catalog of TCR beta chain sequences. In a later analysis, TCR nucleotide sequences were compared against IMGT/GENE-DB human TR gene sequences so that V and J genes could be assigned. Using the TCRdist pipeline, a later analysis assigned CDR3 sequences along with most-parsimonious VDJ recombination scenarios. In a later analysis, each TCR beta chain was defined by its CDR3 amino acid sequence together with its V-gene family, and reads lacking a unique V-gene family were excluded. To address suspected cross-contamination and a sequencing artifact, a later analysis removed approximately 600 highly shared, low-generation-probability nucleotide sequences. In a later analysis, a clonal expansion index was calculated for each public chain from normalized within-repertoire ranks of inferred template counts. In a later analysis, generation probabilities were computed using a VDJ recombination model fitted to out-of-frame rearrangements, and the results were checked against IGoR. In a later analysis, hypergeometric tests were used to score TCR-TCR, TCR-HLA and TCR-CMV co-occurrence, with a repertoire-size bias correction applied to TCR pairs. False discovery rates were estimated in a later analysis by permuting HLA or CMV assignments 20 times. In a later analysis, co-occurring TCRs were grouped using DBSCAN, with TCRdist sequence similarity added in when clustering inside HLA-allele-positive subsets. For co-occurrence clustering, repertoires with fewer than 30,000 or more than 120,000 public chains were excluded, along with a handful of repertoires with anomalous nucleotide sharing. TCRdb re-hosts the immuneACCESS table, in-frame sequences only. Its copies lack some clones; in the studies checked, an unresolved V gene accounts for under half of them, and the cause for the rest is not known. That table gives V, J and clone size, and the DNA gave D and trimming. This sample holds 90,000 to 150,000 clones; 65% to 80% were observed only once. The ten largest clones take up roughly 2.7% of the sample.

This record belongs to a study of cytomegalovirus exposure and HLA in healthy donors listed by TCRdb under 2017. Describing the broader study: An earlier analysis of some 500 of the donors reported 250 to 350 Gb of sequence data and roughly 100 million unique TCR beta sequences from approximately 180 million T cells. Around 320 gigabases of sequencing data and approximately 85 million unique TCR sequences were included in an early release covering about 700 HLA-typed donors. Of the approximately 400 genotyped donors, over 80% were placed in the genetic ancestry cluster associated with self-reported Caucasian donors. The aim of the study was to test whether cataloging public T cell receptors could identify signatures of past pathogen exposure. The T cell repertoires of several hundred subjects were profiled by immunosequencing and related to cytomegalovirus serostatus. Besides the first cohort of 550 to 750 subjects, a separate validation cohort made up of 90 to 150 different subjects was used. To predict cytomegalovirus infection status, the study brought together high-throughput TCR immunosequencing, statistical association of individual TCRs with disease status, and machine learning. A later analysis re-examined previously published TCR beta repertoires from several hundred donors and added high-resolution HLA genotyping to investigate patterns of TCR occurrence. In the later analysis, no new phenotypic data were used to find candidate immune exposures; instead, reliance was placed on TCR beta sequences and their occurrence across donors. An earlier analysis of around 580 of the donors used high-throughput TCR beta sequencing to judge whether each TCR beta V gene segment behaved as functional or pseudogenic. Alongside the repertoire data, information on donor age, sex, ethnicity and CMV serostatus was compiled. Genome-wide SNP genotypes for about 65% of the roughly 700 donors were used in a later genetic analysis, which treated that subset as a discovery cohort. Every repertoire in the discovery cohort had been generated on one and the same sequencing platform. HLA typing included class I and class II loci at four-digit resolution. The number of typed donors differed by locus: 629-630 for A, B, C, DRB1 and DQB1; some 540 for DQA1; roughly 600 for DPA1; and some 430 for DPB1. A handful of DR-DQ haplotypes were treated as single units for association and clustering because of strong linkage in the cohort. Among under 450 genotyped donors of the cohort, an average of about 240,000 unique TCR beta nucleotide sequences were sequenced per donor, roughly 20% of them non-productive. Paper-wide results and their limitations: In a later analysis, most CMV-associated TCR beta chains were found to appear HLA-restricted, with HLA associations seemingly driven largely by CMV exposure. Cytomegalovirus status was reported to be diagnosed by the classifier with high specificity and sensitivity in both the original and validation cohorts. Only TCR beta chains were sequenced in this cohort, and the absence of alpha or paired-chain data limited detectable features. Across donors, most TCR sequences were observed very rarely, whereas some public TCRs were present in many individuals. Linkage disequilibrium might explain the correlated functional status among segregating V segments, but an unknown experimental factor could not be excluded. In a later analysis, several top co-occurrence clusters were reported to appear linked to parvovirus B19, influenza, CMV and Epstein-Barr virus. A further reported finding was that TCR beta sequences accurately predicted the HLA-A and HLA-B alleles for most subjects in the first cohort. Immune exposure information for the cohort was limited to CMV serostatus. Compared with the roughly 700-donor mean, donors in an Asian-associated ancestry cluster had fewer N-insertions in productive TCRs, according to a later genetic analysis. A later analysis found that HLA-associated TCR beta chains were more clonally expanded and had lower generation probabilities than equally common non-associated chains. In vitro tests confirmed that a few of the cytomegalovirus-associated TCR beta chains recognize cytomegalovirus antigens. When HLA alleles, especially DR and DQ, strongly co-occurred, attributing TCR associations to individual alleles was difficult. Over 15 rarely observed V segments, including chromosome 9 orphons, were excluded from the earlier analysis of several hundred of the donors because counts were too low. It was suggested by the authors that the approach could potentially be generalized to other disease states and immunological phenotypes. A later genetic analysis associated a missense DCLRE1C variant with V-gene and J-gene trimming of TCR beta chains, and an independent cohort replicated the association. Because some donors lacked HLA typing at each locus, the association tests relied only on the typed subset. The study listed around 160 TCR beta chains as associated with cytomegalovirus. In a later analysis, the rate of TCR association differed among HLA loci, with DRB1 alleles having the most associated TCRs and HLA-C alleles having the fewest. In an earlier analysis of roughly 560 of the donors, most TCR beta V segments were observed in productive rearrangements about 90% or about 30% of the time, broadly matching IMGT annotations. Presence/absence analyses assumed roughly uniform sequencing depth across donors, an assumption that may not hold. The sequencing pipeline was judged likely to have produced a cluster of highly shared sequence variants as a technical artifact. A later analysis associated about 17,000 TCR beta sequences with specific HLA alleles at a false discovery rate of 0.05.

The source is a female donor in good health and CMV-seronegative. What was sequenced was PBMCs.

CDR3 protein: CSSSLDPQYEQYF. The nucleotide sequence reads TGTTCCAGCAGCTTAGACCCACAGTACGAGCAGTACTTC. Recombination joined TRBV7-9 with TRBJ2-7; the D gene cannot be named for sure. The CDR3 runs 13 amino acids, cysteine and phenylalanine included. The DNA shown is the 39-base CDR3, in frame from base 1. Looking up the germline V gene (reference sequence) yields CDR1 SEHNR and CDR2 FQNEAQ.